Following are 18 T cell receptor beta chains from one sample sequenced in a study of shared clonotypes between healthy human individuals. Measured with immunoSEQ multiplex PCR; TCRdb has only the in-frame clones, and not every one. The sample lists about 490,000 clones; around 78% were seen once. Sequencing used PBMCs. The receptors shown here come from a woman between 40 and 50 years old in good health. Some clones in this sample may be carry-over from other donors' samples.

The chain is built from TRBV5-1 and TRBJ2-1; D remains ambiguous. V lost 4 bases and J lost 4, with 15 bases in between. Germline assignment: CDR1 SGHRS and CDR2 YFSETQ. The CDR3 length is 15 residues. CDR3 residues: CASSGLGLTYNEQFF. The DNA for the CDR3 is TGCGCCAGCAGCGGCCTGGGGTTGACTTACAATGAGCAGTTCTTC.

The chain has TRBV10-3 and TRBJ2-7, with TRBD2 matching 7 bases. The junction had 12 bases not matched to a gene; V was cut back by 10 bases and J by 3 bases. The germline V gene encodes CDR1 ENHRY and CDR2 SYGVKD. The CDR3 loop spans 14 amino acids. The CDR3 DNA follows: TGTGCCAGCAGCCAGAGCGGGATAGGCTACGAGCAGTACTTC. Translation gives CASSQSGIGYEQYF.

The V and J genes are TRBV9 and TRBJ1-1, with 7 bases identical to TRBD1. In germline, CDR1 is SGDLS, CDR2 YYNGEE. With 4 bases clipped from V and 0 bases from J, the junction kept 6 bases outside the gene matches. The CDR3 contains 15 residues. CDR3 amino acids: CASSPRTGLNTEAFF. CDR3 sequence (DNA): TGTGCCAGCAGCCCCCGGACAGGATTGAACACTGAAGCTTTCTTT.

CDR3 sequence (DNA): TGTGCCAGCAGTTCACTCGGACGACGGGACGGGAACACCGGGGAGCTGTTTTTT. Encoded protein: CASSSLGRRDGNTGELFF. The gene calls are TRBV28 and TRBJ2-2; the D call may be TRBD1 or TRBD2 (5 bases each). Trimming took off 4 bases at V and 1 base at J, with 19 bases between the two ends. This CDR3 has 18 residues. Germline V gives CDR1 MDHEN, CDR2 SYDVKM.

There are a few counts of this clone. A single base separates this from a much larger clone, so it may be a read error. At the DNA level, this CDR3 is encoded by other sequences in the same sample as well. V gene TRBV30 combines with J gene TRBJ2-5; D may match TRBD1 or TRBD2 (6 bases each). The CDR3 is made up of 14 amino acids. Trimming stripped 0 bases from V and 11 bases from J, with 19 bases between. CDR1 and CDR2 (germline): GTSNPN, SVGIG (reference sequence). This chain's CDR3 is CAWSVGGLSYEQYF. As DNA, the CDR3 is TGTGCCTGGAGTGTAGGGGGACTCTCCTATGAGCAGTACTTC.

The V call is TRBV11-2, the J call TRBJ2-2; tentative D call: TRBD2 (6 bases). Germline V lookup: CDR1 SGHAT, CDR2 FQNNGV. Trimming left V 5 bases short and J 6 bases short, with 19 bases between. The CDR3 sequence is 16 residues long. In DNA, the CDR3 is TGTGCCAGCAGCCCCTTTAGGAGGGAGCGCTCCGGGGAGCTGTTTTTT. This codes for CASSPFRRERSGELFF.

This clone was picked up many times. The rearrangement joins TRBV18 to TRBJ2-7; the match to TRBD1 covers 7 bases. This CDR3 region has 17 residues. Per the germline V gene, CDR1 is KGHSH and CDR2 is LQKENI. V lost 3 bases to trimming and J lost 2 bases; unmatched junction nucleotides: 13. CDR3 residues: CASSPRLSDRVAYEQYF. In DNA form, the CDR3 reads TGTGCCAGCTCACCCCGGCTATCCGACAGGGTAGCCTACGAGCAGTACTTC.

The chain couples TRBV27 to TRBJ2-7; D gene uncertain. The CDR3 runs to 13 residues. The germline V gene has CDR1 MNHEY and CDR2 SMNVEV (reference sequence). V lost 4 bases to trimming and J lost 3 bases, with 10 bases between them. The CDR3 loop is CASSSRVFYEQYF. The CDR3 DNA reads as TGTGCCAGCAGTTCTAGAGTGTTCTACGAGCAGTACTTC.

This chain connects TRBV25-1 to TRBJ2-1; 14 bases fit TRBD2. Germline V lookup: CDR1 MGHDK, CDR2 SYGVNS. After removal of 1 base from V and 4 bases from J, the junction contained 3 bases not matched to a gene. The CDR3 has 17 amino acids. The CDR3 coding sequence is TGTGCCAGCAGTGAATTCGGGACTAGCGGGAGTTACAATGAGCAGTTCTTC. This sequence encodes CASSEFGTSGSYNEQFF.

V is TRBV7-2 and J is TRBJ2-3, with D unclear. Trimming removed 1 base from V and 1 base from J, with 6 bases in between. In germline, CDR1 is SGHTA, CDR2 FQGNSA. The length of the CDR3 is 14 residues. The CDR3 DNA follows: TGTGCCAGCAGCTTAGTGATACGCACAGATACGCAGTATTTT. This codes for CASSLVIRTDTQYF.

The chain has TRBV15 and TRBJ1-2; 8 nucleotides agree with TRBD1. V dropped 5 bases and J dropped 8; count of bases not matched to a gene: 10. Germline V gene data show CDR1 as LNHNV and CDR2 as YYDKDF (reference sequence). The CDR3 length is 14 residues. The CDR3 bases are TGTGCCACCAGCTCGGACAGGGTGGTTAGGGGCTACACCTTC. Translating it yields CATSSDRVVRGYTF.

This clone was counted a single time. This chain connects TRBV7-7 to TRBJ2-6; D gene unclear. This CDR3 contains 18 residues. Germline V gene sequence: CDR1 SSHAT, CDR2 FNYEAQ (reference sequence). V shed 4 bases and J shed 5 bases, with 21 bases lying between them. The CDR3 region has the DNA TGTGCCAGCAGCTATTGGTTTAAGTCACAAAGTCGGGCCAACGTCCTGACTTTC. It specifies CASSYWFKSQSRANVLTF.

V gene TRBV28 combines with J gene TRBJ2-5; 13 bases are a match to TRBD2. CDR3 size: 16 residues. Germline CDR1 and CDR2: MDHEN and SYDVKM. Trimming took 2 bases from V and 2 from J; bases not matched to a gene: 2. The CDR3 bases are TGTGCCAGCAGTTTAGGACTAGCGGGAGCGCAAGAGACCCAGTACTTC. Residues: CASSLGLAGAQETQYF.

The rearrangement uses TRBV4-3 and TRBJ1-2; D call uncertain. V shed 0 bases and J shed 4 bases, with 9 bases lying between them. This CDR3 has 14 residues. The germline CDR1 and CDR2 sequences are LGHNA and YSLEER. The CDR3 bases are TGCGCCAGCAGCCAAGATAGGCAGGTCTATGGCTACACCTTC. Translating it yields CASSQDRQVYGYTF.

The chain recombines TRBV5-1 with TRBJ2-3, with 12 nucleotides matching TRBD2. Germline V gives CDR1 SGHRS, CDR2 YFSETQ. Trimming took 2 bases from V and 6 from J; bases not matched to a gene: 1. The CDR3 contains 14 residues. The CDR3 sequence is CASSFGTSGDTQYF. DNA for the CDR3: TGCGCCAGCAGCTTCGGGACTAGCGGGGATACGCAGTATTTT.

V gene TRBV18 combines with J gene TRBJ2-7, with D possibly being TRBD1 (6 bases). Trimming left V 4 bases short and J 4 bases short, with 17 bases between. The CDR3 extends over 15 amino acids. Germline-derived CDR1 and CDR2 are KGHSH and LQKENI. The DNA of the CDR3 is TGTGCCAGCTCACAATGTGAAGACAGGTCTTACGAGCAGTACTTC. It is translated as CASSQCEDRSYEQYF.

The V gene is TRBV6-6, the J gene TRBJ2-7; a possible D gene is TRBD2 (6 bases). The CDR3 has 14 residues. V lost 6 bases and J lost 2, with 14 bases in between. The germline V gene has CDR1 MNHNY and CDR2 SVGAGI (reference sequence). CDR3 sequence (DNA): TGTGCCAGCAGGCCTCCGCGGGACCCCTACGAGCAGTACTTC. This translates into CASRPPRDPYEQYF.

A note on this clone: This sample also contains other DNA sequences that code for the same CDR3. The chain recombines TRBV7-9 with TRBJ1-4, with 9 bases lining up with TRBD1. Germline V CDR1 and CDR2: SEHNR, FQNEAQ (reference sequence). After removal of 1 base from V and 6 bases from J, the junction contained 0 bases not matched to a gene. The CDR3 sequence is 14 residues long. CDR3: CASSLGQGDEKLFF. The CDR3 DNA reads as TGTGCCAGCAGCTTAGGACAGGGGGATGAAAAACTGTTTTTT.